The 21 T cell receptor beta chains below were found in one sample sequenced in a study of cytomegalovirus exposure and HLA in healthy donors. PCR amplification relied on 60 Vbeta primers (plus 13 Jbeta primers). Sequenced by immunoSEQ multiplex PCR; TCRdb stores in-frame clones only, minus some. In the table there are around 180,000 clones, about 80% of which are singletons. Sequenced material: PBMCs. These receptor sequences come from a man aged 18 to 29 in good health and CMV-seronegative.

This chain uses TRBV19 with TRBJ1-4; a possible D gene is TRBD1 (5 bases). Germline V gene data show CDR1 as LNHDA and CDR2 as SQIVND (reference sequence). Trimming removed 2 bases from V and 7 bases from J, with 8 bases in between. This CDR3 has 13 amino acids. DNA for the CDR3: TGTGCCAGTAGTATAAGACAGTCTGAAAAACTGTTTTTT. Its translation is CASSIRQSEKLFF.

The genes are TRBV6-1 and TRBJ1-3; no firm D call. Germline V gene lookup returns CDR1 MNHNS and CDR2 SASEGT. The CDR3 runs 16 residues. The V gene lost 1 base and the J gene lost 1 base, with 11 bases spanning the gap. CDR3 loop: CASSEDAGWSGNTIYF. As DNA, the CDR3 is TGTGCCAGCAGTGAAGATGCGGGATGGTCTGGAAACACCATATATTTT.

The chain employs TRBV28 and TRBJ1-5; 12 nucleotides line up with TRBD1. Looked up from germline, CDR1 is MDHEN and CDR2 is SYDVKM. V trimming: 5 bases; J trimming: 7 bases; junction bases outside the gene matches: 6. The CDR3 has 15 residues. The CDR3 reads CASSTRDRGRQPQHF. CDR3 coding DNA: TGTGCCAGCAGTACCCGGGACAGGGGGCGACAGCCCCAGCATTTT.

The chain uses TRBV7-9 and TRBJ2-7; D remains unclear. The V gene's germline CDR1 is SEHNR and CDR2 FQNEAQ (reference sequence). Trimming pared 3 bases from V and 1 base from J, leaving 7 bases between. CDR3 length: 13 amino acids. CDR3: CASSFPRSYEQYF. The CDR3 DNA follows: TGTGCCAGCAGCTTTCCCAGATCCTACGAGCAGTACTTC.

The chain links TRBV4-1 to TRBJ2-1; 10 positions agree with TRBD2. This CDR3 spans 17 amino acids. J gave up 3 bases and V 1 base, and 6 bases lay outside the gene matches. Germline values: CDR1 MGHRA, CDR2 YSYEKL. Written as DNA, the CDR3 is TGCGCCAGCAGCCAAGGGTCTAGCGGGAGTCACTACAATGAGCAGTTCTTC. It specifies CASSQGSSGSHYNEQFF.

This chain links TRBV2 with TRBJ2-3; D unresolved. The CDR3 contains 13 residues. Trimming took off 5 bases at V and 5 bases at J, with 11 bases between the two ends. From germline, CDR1 is SNHLY and CDR2 FYNNEI. The CDR3 region is CASSIEPGDTQYF. The CDR3 bases are TGTGCCAGCAGTATCGAACCGGGAGATACGCAGTATTTT.

The V gene is TRBV6-6, the J gene TRBJ1-5; D is undetermined. CDR3 size: 16 residues. Between the trimmed V and J ends, which lost 7 bases and 0 bases, there was a span of 16 bases. CDR1 is MNHNY and CDR2 is SVGAGI in the germline V gene (reference sequence). The CDR3 bases are TGTGCCAGCACGCGTGGAACGGAGAATAGCAATCAGCCCCAGCATTTT. The encoded protein is CASTRGTENSNQPQHF.

The chain employs TRBV18 and TRBJ1-2; 11 nucleotides match TRBD1. The CDR3 extends over 16 amino acids. Germline V lookup: CDR1 KGHSH, CDR2 LQKENI. V dropped 0 bases and J dropped 4; count of bases not matched to a gene: 4. CDR3 nucleotides: TGTGCCAGCTCACCACCCCAAGGACAGGGGGCCTATGGCTACACCTTC. This translates into CASSPPQGQGAYGYTF.

A few counts support this clone. The chain links TRBV2 to TRBJ1-1, with D perhaps matching TRBD1 (6 bases). The CDR3 extends over 10 amino acids. Germline values: CDR1 SNHLY, CDR2 FYNNEI. Trimming shortened V by 8 bases and J by 7 bases, and 8 bases separated the two germline ends. The CDR3 nucleotides are TGTGCCAGCCGGGACATTGAAGCTTTCTTT. Translated: CASRDIEAFF.

This rearrangement joins TRBV28 to TRBJ2-7, with TRBD1 identical over 8 bases. Germline CDR1 reads MDHEN; CDR2 reads SYDVKM. The CDR3 spans 14 residues. The junction had 5 bases not matched to a gene; V was cut back by 1 base and J by 6 bases. CDR3 loop: CASSLLGQGSEQYF. CDR3 bases: TGTGCCAGCAGTTTATTAGGACAGGGAAGCGAGCAGTACTTC. Full variable domain (rest looked up from reference TRBV28 and TRBJ2-7): DVKVTQSSRYLVKRTGEKVFLECVQDMDHENMFWYRQDPGLGLRLIYFSYDVKMKEKGDIPEGYSVSREKKERFSLILESASTNQTSMYLCASSLLGQGSEQYFGPGTRLTVT.

This clone has just one count. V gene TRBV11-3 combines with J gene TRBJ2-1; 7 nucleotides line up with TRBD2. CDR3 length: 15 amino acids. The junction had 14 bases not matched to a gene; V was cut back by 6 bases and J by 9 bases. Germline-derived CDR1 and CDR2 are SGHNT and YENEEA. CDR3 nucleotide sequence: TGTGCCAGCAGGGCGGATAGACTAGCCGATGTTGAGCAGTTCTTC. Protein sequence: CASRADRLADVEQFF.

This sequence joins TRBV5-1 and TRBJ2-7, with D tentatively TRBD1 (5 bases). The V end was cut by 0 bases, the J end by 7 bases, with 17 bases between. This CDR3 has 15 amino acids. Germline V CDR1 and CDR2: SGHRS, YFSETQ. The CDR3 nucleotides are TGCGCCAGCAGCTTGGCCGGCCAGGGAATGGGAGAGCAGTACTTC. Translating gives CASSLAGQGMGEQYF.

V gene TRBV29-1 combines with J gene TRBJ1-5, with a possible D match to TRBD1 (5 bases). V was pared by 7 bases and J by 0 bases, with 19 bases between. CDR3 size: 16 residues. The V gene's germline CDR1 is SQVTM and CDR2 ANQGSEA. CDR3 bases: TGCAGCGCCCAAGGCCTTGGGGCTTATAGCAATCAGCCCCAGCATTTT. This gives the protein CSAQGLGAYSNQPQHF.

The chain combines TRBV19 with TRBJ2-4, with TRBD2 matching over 11 bases. This CDR3 region has 18 residues. J lost 0 bases, V lost 7 bases, and 11 bases had no gene match. Germline V gene lookup returns CDR1 LNHDA and CDR2 SQIVND (reference sequence). CDR3 protein: CASTKGLAESRAKNIQYF. CDR3 bases: TGTGCCAGTACCAAGGGACTAGCGGAGAGTCGAGCCAAAAACATTCAGTACTTC. The full variable domain, with the rest looked up from reference TRBV19 and TRBJ2-4, is DGGITQSPKYLFRKEGQNVTLSCEQNLNHDAMYWYRQDPGQGLRLIYYSQIVNDFQKGDIAEGYSVSREKKESFPLTVTSAQKNPTAFYLCASTKGLAESRAKNIQYFGAGTRLSVL.

The chain carries TRBV11-3 and TRBJ2-1; TRBD1 might be the D (6 bases). The CDR3 spans 14 residues. Germline CDR1 and CDR2: SGHNT and YENEEA. V was pared by 3 bases and J by 9 bases, with 15 bases between. CDR3 loop: CASSFRDIPGEQFF. CDR3 nucleotide sequence: TGTGCCAGCAGCTTCCGGGACATCCCCGGTGAGCAGTTCTTC. The whole variable domain, filled in from reference TRBV11-3 and TRBJ2-1, reads EAGVVQSPRYKIIEKKQPVAFWCNPISGHNTLYWYLQNLGQGPELLIRYENEEAVDDSQLPKDRFSAERLKGVDSTLKIQPAELGDSAVYLCASSFRDIPGEQFFGPGTRLTVL.

The chain joins TRBV7-9 to TRBJ1-1, with 7 bases fitting TRBD1. Germline loops: CDR1 SEHNR, CDR2 FQNEAQ (reference sequence). The CDR3 totals 15 residues. Unmatched junction bases numbered 8, after V lost 5 bases and J lost 2 bases. The CDR3 loop is CASSTYRGNNTEAFF. The CDR3 DNA reads TGTGCCAGCAGCACCTACAGGGGCAACAACACTGAAGCTTTCTTT.

This chain connects TRBV5-1 to TRBJ1-1, with no clear D. This CDR3 is built from 14 residues. Trimming cost V 1 base and J 3 bases, with 10 bases left between them. The germline V gene encodes CDR1 SGHRS and CDR2 YFSETQ. The CDR3 spells CASSLLGRDTEAFF. The CDR3 DNA follows: TGCGCCAGCAGCTTGCTGGGGAGGGACACTGAAGCTTTCTTT.

The chain's CDR3 is CASSPTGTQKETQYF. The CDR3 DNA reads TGTGCCAGCAGCCCGACCGGGACACAAAAAGAGACCCAGTACTTC. The chain carries TRBV7-6 and TRBJ2-5; TRBD1 is a possible D gene (6 bases). The V end lost 5 bases, the J end lost 3 bases, and 16 bases lay between the germline ends. Germline lookup yields CDR1 SGHVS and CDR2 FNYEAQ. CDR3 length: 15 amino acids.

J is TRBJ1-1 and V is TRBV28; a weak D match, TRBD1 (5 bases). The CDR3 runs to 15 residues. The V end lost 5 bases, the J end lost 0 bases, and 13 bases lay between the germline ends. The V gene's germline CDR1 is MDHEN and CDR2 SYDVKM. CDR3 bases: TGTGCCAGCAGTCCATCGACAGCTATGAACACTGAAGCTTTCTTT. This sequence encodes CASSPSTAMNTEAFF.

The rearrangement uses TRBV7-6 and TRBJ1-5; weak D call: TRBD1 (6 bases). The germline V gene encodes CDR1 SGHVS and CDR2 FNYEAQ. This CDR3 comprises 15 residues. Trimming shortened V by 1 base and J by 4 bases, and 11 bases separated the two germline ends. The CDR3 sequence: CASSLEWGPNQPQHF. In DNA form, the CDR3 reads TGTGCCAGCAGCTTAGAGTGGGGGCCGAATCAGCCCCAGCATTTT. The complete variable domain, with remaining parts taken from reference TRBV7-6 and TRBJ1-5, reads GAGVSQSPRYKVTKRGQDVALRCDPISGHVSLYWYRQALGQGPEFLTYFNYEAQQDKSGLPNDRFSAERPEGSISTLTIQRTEQRDSAMYRCASSLEWGPNQPQHFGDGTRLSIL.

V usage is TRBV5-6 and J usage is TRBJ1-5; D may be TRBD1 (5 bases). The CDR3 is 17 residues long. Trimming left V 1 base short and J 1 base short, with 15 bases between. In germline, CDR1 is SGHDT, CDR2 YYEEEE. The CDR3 sequence is CASSLYRTMPSNQPQHF. The CDR3 coding sequence is TGTGCCAGCAGCTTGTACAGGACAATGCCCAGCAATCAGCCCCAGCATTTT.